Presented here are 6 T cell receptor beta chains from one specimen sequenced in a study of blood T cell repertoires in COVID-19. Clones were read by immunoSEQ multiplex PCR, and TCRdb kept only the in-frame ones, dropping some. This table holds more than 65,000 clones, about 70% found once. Source material: peripheral blood. These receptors all stem from a woman aged 70-85 years with acute or convalescent COVID-19.

The chain is built from TRBV7-2 and TRBJ2-7; 7 nucleotides line up with TRBD1. The CDR3 is made up of 16 amino acids. The ends lost 1 base at V and 1 base at J; junction bases unmatched: 7. Germline loops: CDR1 SGHTA, CDR2 FQGNSA. CDR3 amino acids: CASSLVQGQMSYEQYF. The CDR3 coding sequence is TGTGCCAGCAGCTTAGTCCAGGGACAGATGTCCTACGAGCAGTACTTC.

The chain joins TRBV7-9 to TRBJ2-7, with D maybe TRBD2 (6 bases). The length of the CDR3 is 13 residues. V lost 7 bases and J 7 bases, leaving 17 bases between the germline ends. Per germline, CDR1 SEHNR and CDR2 FQNEAQ (reference sequence). The CDR3 sequence is CASTLSGEREQYF. As DNA, the CDR3 is TGTGCCAGCACCCTTTCGGGGGAAAGGGAGCAGTACTTC.

The chain uses TRBV6-1 and TRBJ2-5; 13 bases agree with TRBD2. Per the germline V gene, CDR1 is MNHNS and CDR2 is SASEGT. This CDR3 contains 18 residues. Trimming took 2 bases from V and 0 from J; bases not matched to a gene: 6. The CDR3 reads CASSERTSGGPYQETQYF. DNA for the CDR3: TGTGCCAGCAGTGAAAGGACTAGCGGGGGTCCATACCAAGAGACCCAGTACTTC.

V and J are TRBV5-6 and TRBJ1-1; 8 bases agree with TRBD1. V was clipped by 6 bases and J by 0 bases; unmatched bases: 4. Germline CDR1 and CDR2: SGHDT and YYEEEE. The CDR3 loop spans 14 amino acids. In nucleotides, the CDR3 is TGTGCCAGCACTTGGGACAGGCTGAACACTGAAGCTTTCTTT. It codes for CASTWDRLNTEAFF.

The V gene is TRBV7-2, the J gene TRBJ2-2, with TRBD2 matching over 11 bases. In germline, CDR1 is SGHTA, CDR2 FQGNSA. The V and J ends lost 5 bases and 7 bases, in that order; junction bases with no gene match: 6. The CDR3 loop spans 15 amino acids. The CDR3, as DNA: TGTGCCAGCAGCCCGCTAGCGGGGGGAATCGGGGAGCTGTTTTTT. Protein: CASSPLAGGIGELFF. Supplemented by reference TRBV7-2 and TRBJ2-2, the full variable domain reads GAGVSQSPSNKVTEKGKDVELRCDPISGHTALYWYRQSLGQGLEFLIYFQGNSAPDKSGLPSDRFSAERTGGSVSTLTIQRTQQEDSAVYLCASSPLAGGIGELFFGEGSRLTVL.

The chain recombines TRBV7-8 with TRBJ1-2, with unresolved D. Germline V CDR1 and CDR2: SGHVS, FQNEAQ. V shed 5 bases and J shed 0 bases, with 13 bases lying between them. The CDR3 has 15 amino acids. The CDR3 DNA reads TGTGCCAGCAGCCCTCGACACCTCACTAACTATGGCTACACCTTC. Encoded protein: CASSPRHLTNYGYTF.